These 31 T cell receptor beta chains originate from one sample sequenced in a study of T cell changes during pregnancy in multiple sclerosis (dated by TCRdb to between 2018 and 2021). The library relied on the immunoSEQ multiplex PCR assay. TCRdb holds this immuneACCESS table with in-frame rearrangements only. Some clones are missing; in checked studies, unresolved V genes explain under half, and the rest has no known cause. The sample table records about 39,000 clones; less than 90% of these occur just once. The ten most abundant clones make up about 0.6% of the sample. This specimen was CD4+ T cells from peripheral blood mononuclear cells, taken before pregnancy. These receptor sequences come from a female donor with multiple sclerosis, enrolled in a pregnancy study.

The rearrangement joins TRBV21-1 to TRBJ2-7; the table's D call of TRBD2 was not tested on the DNA. TRBV21-1 is an annotated pseudogene. The CDR3 sequence is 15 residues long. The CDR3 protein is CASSKCRTSLGEQYF. CDR3 nucleotides: TGTGCCAGCAGCAAATGCAGGACTAGCCTTGGTGAGCAGTACTTC.

The genes are TRBV9 and TRBJ2-3; D may be TRBD2 (7 bases). The ends were cut back, 6 bases at V and 6 bases at J, with 17 bases in the middle. Per germline, CDR1 SGDLS and CDR2 YYNGEE. The CDR3 has 14 residues. For the CDR3, the DNA is TGTGCCAGCATGATTGGACTAGGGGGGGATACGCAGTATTTT. This gives the protein CASMIGLGGDTQYF.

This clone was seen just once. The chain uses TRBV18 and TRBJ1-1; 8 nucleotides align to TRBD1. CDR1 and CDR2 from the germline V gene are KGHSH and LQKENI. The CDR3 runs 15 residues. J was trimmed by 0 bases and V by 3 bases; bases with no gene match: 3. As DNA, the CDR3 is TGTGCCAGCTCACCGACAGGGGCGGTGAACACTGAAGCTTTCTTT. As protein: CASSPTGAVNTEAFF.

V usage is TRBV2 and J usage is TRBJ1-3; weak D call: TRBD1 (6 bases). CDR3 length: 13 residues. The germline gives CDR1 SNHLY, CDR2 FYNNEI. Trimming removed 7 bases at V and 0 bases at J, with 7 bases between. The CDR3 sequence: CASKQGSGNTIYF. The CDR3 region has the DNA TGTGCCAGCAAACAGGGCTCTGGAAACACCATATATTTT.

This clone was observed once. The chain uses TRBV27 and TRBJ1-3; a weak D match, TRBD1 (6 bases). The CDR3 is made up of 18 amino acids. V was cut by 3 bases and J by 2 bases, with 20 bases left in between. Germline V gene sequence: CDR1 MNHEY, CDR2 SMNVEV (reference sequence). In DNA form, the CDR3 reads TGTGCCAGCAGTTTGCCCTCTCCTTCAGGGGAGCCTGGAAACACCATATATTTT. The encoded protein is CASSLPSPSGEPGNTIYF.

The gene calls are TRBV19 and TRBJ2-7; the D gene is possibly TRBD2 (5 bases). The CDR3 loop spans 13 amino acids. Trimming removed 11 bases from V and 1 base from J, with 15 bases in between. Looked up from germline, CDR1 is LNHDA and CDR2 is SQIVND (reference sequence). CDR3: CASKNSGSYEQYF. In nucleotides, the CDR3 is TGTGCCTCGAAAAACTCGGGATCCTACGAGCAGTACTTC.

The rearrangement joins TRBV7-9 to TRBJ1-2; D possibly corresponds to TRBD1 (6 bases). This CDR3 is 15 amino acids long. Germline-derived CDR1 and CDR2 are SEHNR and FQNEAQ (reference sequence). V lost 1 base, J lost 4 bases, and 13 bases lay in between. The DNA of the CDR3 is TGTGCCAGCAGCTTAGGGGTGTCAGGGGCCTATGGCTACACCTTC. Its protein product is CASSLGVSGAYGYTF.

CDR3 sequence reads: CASSYSGVSGELFF. The CDR3 DNA sequence: TGTGCCAGCAGTTACTCGGGAGTGAGCGGGGAGCTGTTTTTT. The chain couples TRBV6-5 to TRBJ2-2, with D perhaps TRBD2 (5 bases). Germline loops: CDR1 MNHEY, CDR2 SVGAGI. The CDR3 sequence is 14 residues long. The V and J ends lost 0 bases and 7 bases respectively, with 9 bases between them.

V gene TRBV18 combines with J gene TRBJ1-1, with D maybe TRBD1 (6 bases). V lost 7 bases and J lost 11, with 20 bases in between. CDR3 length: 13 residues. The V gene's germline CDR1 is KGHSH and CDR2 LQKENI. CDR3 bases: TGTGCCAGCTGGGGCGAAACAGGGCGGTGGGCTTTCTTT. Its protein is CASWGETGRWAFF. Supplemented by reference TRBV18 and TRBJ1-1, the full variable domain reads NAGVMQNPRHLVRRRGQEARLRCSPMKGHSHVYWYRQLPEEGLKFMVYLQKENIIDESGMPKERFSAEFPKEGPSILRIQQVVRGDSAAYFCASWGETGRWAFFGQGTRLTVV.

This clone was seen a few times. The V and J genes are TRBV9 and TRBJ1-1, with no clear D. The CDR3 has 16 amino acids. The ends were cut back, 0 bases at V and 1 base at J, with 13 bases in the middle. Germline values: CDR1 SGDLS, CDR2 YYNGEE. The DNA for the CDR3 is TGTGCCAGCAGCGTAGATTTCGGGGTCGGGAACACTGAAGCTTTCTTT. Translating gives CASSVDFGVGNTEAFF.

This clone was found a few times. This rearrangement joins TRBV19 to TRBJ2-7, with 10 positions matching TRBD1. J lost 5 bases, V lost 6 bases, and 10 bases had no gene match. CDR3 length: 15 residues. Germline V lookup: CDR1 LNHDA, CDR2 SQIVND (reference sequence). CDR3 residues: CASRPRTGGKNEQYF. The CDR3 bases are TGTGCCAGTAGGCCAAGGACAGGGGGGAAGAACGAGCAGTACTTC.

The J gene is TRBJ2-1, the V gene TRBV6-1; no reliable D call. Trimming left V 1 base short and J 13 bases short, with 14 bases between. CDR1 and CDR2 from the germline V gene are MNHNS and SASEGT. This CDR3 comprises 13 residues. The CDR3 region is CASSEEPLRSQFF. CDR3 DNA: TGTGCCAGCAGTGAAGAACCCTTACGGAGCCAGTTCTTC.

This clone has only one observation. This chain connects TRBV2 to TRBJ2-1; D might be TRBD2 (5 bases). The CDR3 is made up of 11 amino acids. CDR1 is SNHLY and CDR2 is FYNNEI in the germline V gene. V lost 8 bases and J 9 bases, leaving 11 bases between the germline ends. The CDR3 region is CASLKSGEQFF. Written as DNA, the CDR3 is TGTGCCAGCCTAAAGAGCGGTGAGCAGTTCTTC.

V and J are TRBV6-1 and TRBJ2-1; D may be TRBD1 (5 bases). Per germline, CDR1 MNHNS and CDR2 SASEGT. V was shortened by 2 bases and J by 4 bases, with 18 bases between the two germline ends. The CDR3 loop spans 17 amino acids. In nucleotides, the CDR3 is TGTGCCAGCAGTGAAAGACTTTTAGGGGTTGGTTACAATGAGCAGTTCTTC. Its translation: CASSERLLGVGYNEQFF.

The chain recombines TRBV5-1 with TRBJ2-2; possibly TRBD1 for D (6 bases). This CDR3 is built from 14 residues. V was clipped by 2 bases and J by 6 bases, with 11 bases between them. CDR1 SGHRS and CDR2 YFSETQ come from the germline V gene. The CDR3 DNA reads as TGCGCCAGCAGCTTCAGGGGTTTGCCCGGGGAGCTGTTTTTT. Protein sequence: CASSFRGLPGELFF.

The chain uses TRBV19 and TRBJ1-4; TRBD1 agrees at 12 bases. The V and J ends lost 9 bases and 8 bases, in that order; junction bases with no gene match: 19. Germline V gives CDR1 LNHDA, CDR2 SQIVND (reference sequence). CDR3 size: 18 residues. CDR3 nucleotide sequence: TGTGCCAGCAACAAACACGGGACAGGGGGCGGCGTAAAGGAAAAACTGTTTTTT. Its protein is CASNKHGTGGGVKEKLFF. The complete variable domain, with remaining parts taken from reference TRBV19 and TRBJ1-4, reads DGGITQSPKYLFRKEGQNVTLSCEQNLNHDAMYWYRQDPGQGLRLIYYSQIVNDFQKGDIAEGYSVSREKKESFPLTVTSAQKNPTAFYLCASNKHGTGGGVKEKLFFGSGTQLSVL.

The chain recombines TRBV30 with TRBJ1-2; tentative D call: TRBD1 (5 bases). Germline V gives CDR1 GTSNPN, CDR2 SVGIG (reference sequence). This CDR3 is 13 amino acids long. The V gene lost 2 bases and the J gene lost 4 bases, with 11 bases spanning the gap. The CDR3 sequence is CAWSSAGGYGYTF. The CDR3 DNA sequence: TGTGCCTGGAGTTCGGCGGGGGGCTATGGCTACACCTTC.

The J gene is TRBJ2-6, the V gene TRBV13; the D gene is possibly TRBD2 (5 bases). V gave up 5 bases and J gave up 0 bases, with 17 bases separating them. CDR1 is PRHDT, CDR2 FYEKMQ, per germline (reference sequence). The CDR3 loop spans 18 amino acids. The CDR3 sequence: CASSPRGIGVSGANVLTF. The CDR3 nucleotides read TGTGCCAGCAGCCCACGTGGCATCGGGGTCTCTGGGGCCAACGTCCTGACTTTC.

The J gene is TRBJ1-6, the V gene TRBV4-3; D may be TRBD1 (5 bases). Trimming shortened V by 1 base and J by 10 bases, and 11 bases separated the two germline ends. CDR1 is LGHNA and CDR2 is YSLEER in the germline V gene. CDR3 length: 14 amino acids. Here the CDR3 DNA reads TGCGCCAGCAGCCAAGGCCAGGGTCAATCACCCCTCCACTTT. The encoded protein is CASSQGQGQSPLHF.

CDR3 bases: TGTGCCAGCAGCTTTCCTGGCAGGGGGGCCTACGAGCAGTACTTC. Residues: CASSFPGRGAYEQYF. The chain recombines TRBV5-6 with TRBJ2-7, with TRBD1 as a possible D gene (7 bases). Germline-derived CDR1 and CDR2 are SGHDT and YYEEEE. Trimming removed 2 bases at V and 2 bases at J, with 14 bases between. The CDR3 is 15 amino acids.

The chain combines TRBV30 with TRBJ1-1, with D unclear. Trimming shortened V by 1 base and J by 10 bases, and 19 bases separated the two germline ends. Per germline, CDR1 GTSNPN and CDR2 SVGIG (reference sequence). CDR3 length equals 14 residues. CDR3 residues: CAWSAARPYRGAFF. CDR3 coding DNA: TGTGCCTGGAGTGCTGCAAGACCGTACCGGGGAGCTTTCTTT.

The chain employs TRBV5-5 and TRBJ1-5; possible D gene TRBD1, 5 bases. Germline CDR1 reads SGHKS; CDR2 reads YYEKEE (reference sequence). The V end lost 0 bases, the J end lost 2 bases, and 12 bases lay between the germline ends. This CDR3 spans 16 amino acids. The CDR3 spells CASSLGVKQGNQPQHF. CDR3 DNA: TGTGCCAGCAGCTTGGGTGTGAAACAGGGCAATCAGCCCCAGCATTTT.

The chain carries TRBV30 and TRBJ1-4, with D unresolved. The germline gives CDR1 GTSNPN, CDR2 SVGIG (reference sequence). V was pared by 0 bases and J by 5 bases, with 13 bases between. This CDR3 is 15 amino acids long. CDR3 sequence reads: CAWSVPAAGNEKLFF. In DNA, the CDR3 is TGTGCCTGGAGTGTACCCGCGGCGGGGAATGAAAAACTGTTTTTT.

The chain couples TRBV6-5 to TRBJ1-1; no definite D call. The CDR3 runs 14 residues. With 6 bases removed from V and 1 base from J, the gap between germline ends came to 12 bases. Germline values: CDR1 MNHEY, CDR2 SVGAGI. The CDR3 DNA sequence: TGTGCCAGCAGGAACAAGAGAGGGAACACTGAAGCTTTCTTT. Its translation is CASRNKRGNTEAFF.

This chain connects TRBV19 to TRBJ1-6; TRBD1 aligns across 8 bases. CDR3 length: 14 amino acids. V trimming: 10 bases; J trimming: 5 bases; junction bases outside the gene matches: 7. Germline assignment: CDR1 LNHDA and CDR2 SQIVND (reference sequence). The CDR3 reads CATTDRGDNSPLHF. CDR3 nucleotide sequence: TGTGCCACGACCGACAGGGGAGATAATTCACCCCTCCACTTT.

V gene TRBV27 combines with J gene TRBJ1-5; a weak D match, TRBD1 (6 bases). Deletions cut 11 bases from V and 3 bases from J, with 26 bases between. This CDR3 is built from 17 residues. CDR1 and CDR2 (germline): MNHEY, SMNVEV (reference sequence). The CDR3 region is CADLGRTAVKHNQPQHF. The CDR3 DNA reads TGTGCCGACCTGGGGCGGACAGCTGTGAAACACAATCAGCCCCAGCATTTT.

The rearrangement links TRBV6-5 to TRBJ1-3; D is perhaps TRBD1 (5 bases). The germline gives CDR1 MNHEY, CDR2 SVGAGI. Trimming pared 9 bases from V and 0 bases from J, leaving 12 bases between. The CDR3 spans 14 residues. The CDR3 coding sequence is TGTGCCAGTTCGGGGGGGGACTCTGGAAACACCATATATTTT. Its protein product is CASSGGDSGNTIYF.

V and J are TRBV7-8 and TRBJ2-2; D perhaps matches TRBD2 (5 bases). Germline V lookup: CDR1 SGHVS, CDR2 FQNEAQ. V was cut by 6 bases and J by 6 bases, with 20 bases left in between. This CDR3 has 16 amino acids. The CDR3 reads CASSRNLAGFSGELFF. Here the CDR3 DNA reads TGTGCCAGCAGTCGTAACCTAGCCGGGTTCTCCGGGGAGCTGTTTTTT.

V usage is TRBV5-1 and J usage is TRBJ1-5; no clear D. CDR1 is SGHRS and CDR2 is YFSETQ in the germline V gene. This CDR3 comprises 15 residues. Trimming pared 2 bases from V and 2 bases from J, leaving 11 bases between. The CDR3 coding sequence is TGCGCCAGCAGCTTTACGGGAGGAGGCAATCAGCCCCAGCATTTT. Translated: CASSFTGGGNQPQHF.

The V and J genes are TRBV28 and TRBJ1-1; 9 positions agree with TRBD1. The germline V gene has CDR1 MDHEN and CDR2 SYDVKM. The CDR3 is 13 amino acids. V shed 5 bases, J shed 7 bases, and the junction held 5 bases outside the gene matches. The CDR3 reads CASSVQGADEAFF. CDR3 DNA sequence: TGTGCCAGCAGTGTACAGGGGGCAGATGAAGCTTTCTTT.

This clone was observed a single time. The genes are TRBV9 and TRBJ2-3; 11 bases match TRBD1. The CDR3 runs 14 residues. V was clipped by 3 bases and J by 4 bases; unmatched bases: 1. Germline CDR1 reads SGDLS; CDR2 reads YYNGEE. DNA of the CDR3: TGTGCCAGCAGCGCGGACAGGGGGCCAGATACGCAGTATTTT. Translation gives CASSADRGPDTQYF.